This T cell receptor (beta chain) was identified in a study of naive and memory T cell subsets. Two oligonucleotides, mixed equimolar, formed the beta constant-region primer covering TRBC1 and TRBC2. Four rounds of PCR amplified the ligated cDNA using nested alpha and beta constant-region primers plus SP2. In TCRdb, the UMI-ligation and nested PCR reads were re-called with MiXCR into one record per CDR3 protein. The table lists tens of thousands of distinct CDR3 sequences, 9% of them singletons. V shed 4 bases and J shed 0 bases, with 9 bases lying between them. The length of the CDR3 is 16 residues. The germline V gene encodes CDR1 KGHDR and CDR2 SFDVKD. This clonotype was observed a few times.

The clonotype originates from a human donor in good health. This chain links TRBV24-1 with TRBJ2-6; D possibly corresponds to TRBD1 (5 bases). The specimen sequenced was naive CD8+ T cells from blood. The CDR3 here is CATSEGTGSGANVLTF. CDR3 DNA: TGTGCCACCAGTGAGGGCACAGGCTCTGGGGCCAACGTCCTGACTTTC.